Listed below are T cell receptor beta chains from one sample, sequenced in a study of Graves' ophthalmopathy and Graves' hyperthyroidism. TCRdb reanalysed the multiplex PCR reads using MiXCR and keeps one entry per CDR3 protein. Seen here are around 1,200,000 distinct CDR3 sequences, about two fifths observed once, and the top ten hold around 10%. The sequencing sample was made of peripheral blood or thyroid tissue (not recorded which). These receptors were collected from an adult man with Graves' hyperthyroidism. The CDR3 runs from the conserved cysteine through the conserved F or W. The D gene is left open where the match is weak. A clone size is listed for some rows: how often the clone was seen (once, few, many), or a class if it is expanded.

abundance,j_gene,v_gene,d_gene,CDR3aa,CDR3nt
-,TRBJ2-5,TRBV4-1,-,CASSQESETQYF,TGCGCCAGCAGCCAAGAATCAGAGACCCAGTACTTC
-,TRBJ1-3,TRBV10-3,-,CASSVDVSSGNTIYF,TGTGCCAGCAGTGTAGACGTGAGCTCTGGAAACACCATATATTTT
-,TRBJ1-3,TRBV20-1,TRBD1,CSARQGDTIYF,TGCAGTGCTAGACAGGGGGACACCATATATTTT
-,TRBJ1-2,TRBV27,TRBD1,CASSLTGGRPGYTF,TGTGCCAGCAGTTTAACAGGGGGCCGTCCTGGCTACACCTTC
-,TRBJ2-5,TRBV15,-,CATSRVSGIGRTQYF,TGTGCCACCAGCAGAGTTTCGGGGATAGGGAGGACCCAGTACTTC
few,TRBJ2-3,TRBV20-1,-,CSAAVGTDTQYF,TGCAGTGCGGCGGTTGGGACAGATACGCAGTATTTT
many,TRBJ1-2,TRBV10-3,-,CAISENRDNYGYTF,TGTGCCATCAGTGAGAACAGGGACAACTATGGCTACACCTTC
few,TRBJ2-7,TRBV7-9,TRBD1,CASSPRTGDTYEQYF,TGTGCCAGCAGCCCCCGGACAGGGGACACCTACGAGCAGTACTTC
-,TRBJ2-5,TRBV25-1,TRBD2,CASSQGTSPKETQYF,TGTGCCAGCAGCCAAGGGACTAGCCCCAAGGAGACCCAGTACTTC
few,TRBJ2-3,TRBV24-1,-,CATSEGTDTQYF,TGTGCCACCAGTGAGGGCACAGATACGCAGTATTTT
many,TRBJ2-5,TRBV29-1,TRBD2,CSVRASGGSLVYVTQYF,TGCAGCGTTCGGGCGTCCGGGGGGTCTCTTGTTTATGTGACCCAGTACTTC
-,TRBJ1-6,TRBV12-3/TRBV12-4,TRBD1,CASQKQGENSPLHF,TGTGCCAGCCAAAAACAGGGGGAAAATTCACCCCTCCACTTT
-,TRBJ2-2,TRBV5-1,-,CASSLLGNSGELFF,TGCGCCAGCAGCTTGCTAGGGAACTCCGGGGAGCTGTTTTTT
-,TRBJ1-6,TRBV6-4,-,CASVGRTVNSPLHF,TGTGCCAGCGTTGGGAGGACGGTTAATTCACCCCTCCACTTT
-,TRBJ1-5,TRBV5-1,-,CASSSGAADQPQHF,TGCGCCAGCAGCTCGGGGGCAGCCGATCAGCCCCAGCATTTT
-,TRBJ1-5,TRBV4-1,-,CASSQASGPNQPQHF,TGCGCCAGCAGCCAAGCCAGTGGACCCAATCAGCCCCAGCATTTT
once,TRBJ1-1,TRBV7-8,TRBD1,CASSQDRGAANTEAFF,TGTGCCAGCAGCCAAGACAGGGGGGCGGCGAACACTGAAGCTTTCTTT
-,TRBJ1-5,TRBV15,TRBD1,CATSRQGGPFSNQPQHF,TGTGCCACCAGCAGACAGGGGGGACCTTTTAGCAATCAGCCCCAGCATTTT
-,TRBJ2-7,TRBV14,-,CASSPAGRAGEQYF,TGTGCCAGCAGCCCAGCTGGCAGGGCGGGCGAGCAGTACTTC
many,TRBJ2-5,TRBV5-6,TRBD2,CASSSPGLAGVEGETQYF,TGTGCCAGCAGCTCCCCGGGACTAGCGGGAGTGGAAGGAGAGACCCAGTACTTC
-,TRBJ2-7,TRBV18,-,CASSPLSYSYEQYF,TGTGCCAGCTCACCACTGTCGTACTCCTACGAGCAGTACTTC
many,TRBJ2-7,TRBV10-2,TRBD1,CASSAGQGVYEQYF,TGTGCCAGCAGCGCGGGACAGGGTGTATACGAGCAGTACTTC
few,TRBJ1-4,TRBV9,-,CASSVGWATNEKLFF,TGTGCCAGCAGCGTAGGGTGGGCAACTAATGAAAAACTGTTTTTT
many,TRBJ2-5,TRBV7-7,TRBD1,CASSHNRGFGETQYF,TGTGCCAGCAGCCATAACAGGGGTTTTGGAGAGACCCAGTACTTC
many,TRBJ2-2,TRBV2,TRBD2,CASSIRDPTGGGELFF,TGTGCCAGCAGTATCCGGGACCCCACGGGAGGCGGGGAGCTGTTTTTT
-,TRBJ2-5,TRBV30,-,CAWRLQGPGETQYF,TGTGCCTGGAGATTACAGGGTCCAGGAGAGACCCAGTACTTC
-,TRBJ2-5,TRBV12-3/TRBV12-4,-,CASGGGRLLTQYF,TGTGCCAGCGGGGGCGGCCGGCTGTTGACCCAGTACTTC
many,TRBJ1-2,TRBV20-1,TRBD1,CSADRDSFGYTF,TGCAGTGCAGACCGGGACAGTTTTGGCTACACCTTC
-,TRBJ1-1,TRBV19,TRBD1,CASWGQGGTEAFF,TGTGCCAGCTGGGGACAGGGGGGCACTGAAGCTTTCTTT
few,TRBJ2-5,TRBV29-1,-,CSLDPGTGETQYF,TGCAGCTTAGACCCAGGGACGGGGGAGACCCAGTACTTC
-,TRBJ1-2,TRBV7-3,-,CASKLAGPRDGYTF,TGTGCCAGCAAGCTAGCGGGGCCCAGAGATGGCTACACCTTC
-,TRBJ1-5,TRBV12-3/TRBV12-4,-,CATLEQGGGSNQPQHF,TGTGCCACCCTAGAGCAAGGAGGGGGGAGCAATCAGCCCCAGCATTTT
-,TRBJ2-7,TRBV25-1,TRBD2,CASSYVGGSYEQYF,TGTGCCAGCAGTTATGTGGGCGGGAGCTACGAGCAGTACTTC
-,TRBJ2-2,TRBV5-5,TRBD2,CASIGRIPGLAGVSDTGELFF,TGTGCCAGCATCGGGAGAATACCCGGACTAGCGGGAGTTAGTGACACCGGGGAGCTGTTTTTT
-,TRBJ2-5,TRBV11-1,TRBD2,CASSFFLGASGAEETQYF,TGTGCCAGCAGCTTCTTCCTCGGGGCTAGCGGGGCCGAAGAGACCCAGTACTTC
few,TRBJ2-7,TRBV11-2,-,CASSLVLLQGWSYEQYF,TGTGCCAGCAGCTTAGTTCTTTTACAGGGATGGTCCTACGAGCAGTACTTC
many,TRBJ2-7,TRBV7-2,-,CASSSNRAYEQYF,TGTGCCAGCAGCTCAAACAGGGCCTACGAGCAGTACTTC
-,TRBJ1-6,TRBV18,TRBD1,CASSPKDRVYSPLHF,TGTGCCAGCTCACCCAAGGACAGGGTATATTCACCCCTCCACTTT
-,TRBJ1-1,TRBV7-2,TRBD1,CASSATGGEDTEAFF,TGTGCCAGCAGCGCCACAGGGGGCGAGGACACTGAAGCTTTCTTT
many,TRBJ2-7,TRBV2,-,CASSGGQAYEQYF,TGCGCCAGTAGCGGTGGACAGGCCTACGAGCAGTACTTC